This T cell receptor (beta chain) came from a study of EBV T-cell therapy then PD-1 blockade in nasopharyngeal carcinoma (dated by TCRdb to the early 2020s). The treatment or condition label corresponds to: AdE1-LMPpoly-expanded autologous EBV-specific T-cell therapy followed by anti-PD-1 nivolumab. Genomic DNA was extracted from sorted cells using the Qiagen DNeasy Kit. The immunoSEQ platform was used for deep sequencing of the TCR beta chain. From the authors' description of their analysis: Repertoire data analysis was performed with the immunoSEQ Analyzer software. TCRdb took this table from immuneACCESS and kept in-frame rearrangements with V and J called. Such tables lack part of the clones; where checked against another copy, unresolved V genes explain under half of the gap, and the rest is unexplained. From that table come the V and J calls and clone size; the DNA was used to work out D and trimming. The sample table shows tens of thousands of clones, and under 90% are seen once. The top ten clones comprise approximately 24% of the sample.

As regards this clone: The clone's antigen remains unknown. Per-base qualities were not stored, and no clone one base away is much larger.

The junction shows trimming of 0 bases on V and 3 bases on J, plus 8 bases between the germline ends. The CDR3 sequence holds 15 residues, the cysteine and phenylalanine included. The entry retains the CDR3 DNA only, 45 bases that are in frame from base 1. Reading the germline V gene (reference sequence) gives CDR1 MNHEY and CDR2 SMNVEV. This clonotype originated in a man aged 35-49 years with nasopharyngeal carcinoma. The material sequenced was CD8+ T cells from blood, taken at day -245 from a patient whose treatment included autologous EBV-specific T cells and nivolumab. The chain joins TRBV27 to TRBJ1-4; no D gene call is confident. Here the CDR3 is given as CASSLSRQPNEKLFF. The DNA sequence is as follows: TGTGCCAGCAGTTTATCGAGGCAGCCTAATGAAAAACTGTTTTTT. The variable domain in full, with residues beyond the CDR3 obtained from the reference TRBV27 and TRBJ1-4 genes, is EAQVTQNPRYLITVTGKKLTVTCSQNMNHEYMSWYRQDPGLGLRQIYYSMNVEVTDKGDVPEGYKVSRKEKRNFPLILESPSPNQTSLYFCASSLSRQPNEKLFFGSGTQLSVL.